The rows below give T cell receptor beta chains drawn from one sample of a study of shared clonotypes between healthy human individuals. This table comes from immunoSEQ multiplex PCR, and its TCRdb copy is limited to in-frame clones, with some not included. Here the sample spans about 2.4 million clones, 90% to 95% being singletons. The sequencing input was naive CD4+ T cells sorted from blood. These receptors were obtained from a man in his late teens or twenties in good health. Each CDR3 is given with its conserved first and last residue. A D gene is named only where the DNA matches it firmly. Not all rows give a size; the values are once, few, many and, for expanded clones, a class.

D	V	length	J	size	DNA	CDR3
.	TRBV30	16	TRBJ1-2	once	TGTGCCTGGAGTGACCCCGGGGCCGCTCTTTACTATGGCTACACCTTC	CAWSDPGAALYYGYTF
.	TRBV6-1	14	TRBJ1-4	.	TGTGCCAGCAGGGCGCCGGGCCGAAATGAAAAACTGTTTTTT	CASRAPGRNEKLFF
TRBD1	TRBV6-5	15	TRBJ1-6	few	TGTGCCAGCAGTTACTCGGGGACAGGGAATTCACCCCTCCACTTT	CASSYSGTGNSPLHF
.	TRBV27	14	TRBJ2-3	.	TGTGCCAGCAGTTTATTCCCTGGTACAGATACGCAGTATTTT	CASSLFPGTDTQYF
.	TRBV19	13	TRBJ1-5	.	TGTGCCAGTAGTAGGCAGGGCTATCAGCCCCAGCATTTT	CASSRQGYQPQHF
.	TRBV5-1	16	TRBJ1-4	once	TGCGCCAGCACATTCGGCGGCGGCGCCCCTAATGAAAAACTGTTTTTT	CASTFGGGAPNEKLFF
TRBD2	TRBV6-5	15	TRBJ2-2	.	TGTGCCAGCAGGACTCTAGCGGCGAACACCGGGGAGCTGTTTTTT	CASRTLAANTGELFF
TRBD2	TRBV2	15	TRBJ2-1	once	TGTGCCAGCACCCGACTAGCGACATCCTACAATGAGCAGTTCTTC	CASTRLATSYNEQFF
TRBD2	TRBV7-3	16	TRBJ2-7	.	TGTGCCAGCAGCTTAACTCCTACTAGCGGTACCTACGAGCAGTACTTC	CASSLTPTSGTYEQYF
.	TRBV5-4	14	TRBJ2-7	once	TGTGCCAGCAGCTTAGGCAGCAGCTACTACGAGCAGTACTTC	CASSLGSSYYEQYF
.	TRBV5-8	13	TRBJ2-2	.	TGTGCCAGCAGCTTGTGGGACACCGGGGAGCTGTTTTTT	CASSLWDTGELFF
.	TRBV4-2	17	TRBJ1-5	.	TGTGCCAGCAGCCCCTCGTTGGAAACAGGACTATATCAGCCCCAGCATTTT	CASSPSLETGLYQPQHF
.	TRBV13	16	TRBJ2-3	.	TGTGCCAGCACCCCTTTACTAGCCCTCAGCACAGATACGCAGTATTTT	CASTPLLALSTDTQYF
.	TRBV5-1	15	TRBJ2-1	.	TGCGCCAGCAGCTTGACACTTAGCTCCTACAATGAGCAGTTCTTC	CASSLTLSSYNEQFF
TRBD2	TRBV19	16	TRBJ2-3	.	TGTGCCAGTACCCCTTTACTAGCGGGAAGCACAGATACGCAGTATTTT	CASTPLLAGSTDTQYF
TRBD2	TRBV11-2	16	TRBJ2-3	.	TGTGCCAGCAGCTTAGATGGGGGGGTAGGCACAGATACGCAGTATTTT	CASSLDGGVGTDTQYF
.	TRBV5-1	14	TRBJ2-5	.	TGCGCCAGCAGCTTGAAGGCGGGGCCAGAGACCCAGTACTTC	CASSLKAGPETQYF
.	TRBV5-1	15	TRBJ1-6	.	TGCGCCAGCAGCAGTGAGAGCTCCTATAATTCACCCCTCCACTTT	CASSSESSYNSPLHF
TRBD2	TRBV18	17	TRBJ2-7	.	TGTGCCAGCTCACAACAAAACGGACTAGCGGGAGTAGGCGAGCAGTACTTC	CASSQQNGLAGVGEQYF
TRBD1	TRBV7-8	14	TRBJ2-7	.	TGTGCCAGCAGACCAGGGACAGGGGGGTTCAAGCAGTACTTC	CASRPGTGGFKQYF
.	TRBV6-4	15	TRBJ2-3	.	TGTGCCAGCAGCCTCGAGAGGGGAGGTTCAGATACGCAGTATTTT	CASSLERGGSDTQYF
TRBD1	TRBV15	14	TRBJ2-7	.	TGTGCCACCAGCAGAGATCGACAGGGGAGCGAGCAGTACTTC	CATSRDRQGSEQYF
.	TRBV11-2	17	TRBJ2-5	.	TGTGCCAGCAGCTTAGTTAGACTAGGGTGGCGGCAAGAGACCCAGTACTTC	CASSLVRLGWRQETQYF
.	TRBV5-1	13	TRBJ1-1	.	TGCGCCAGCAGCTTGGGAGGGAACCCTGAAGCTTTCTTT	CASSLGGNPEAFF
.	TRBV28	16	TRBJ2-1	.	TGTGCCAGCAGTACAGTGGAGGTCGGCCGCTACAATGAGCAGTTCTTC	CASSTVEVGRYNEQFF
TRBD2	TRBV27	16	TRBJ2-2	.	TGTGCCAGCAGGGGGACTAGCGGGAGGGTGAGCGGGGAGCTGTTTTTT	CASRGTSGRVSGELFF
TRBD1	TRBV7-2	16	TRBJ2-2	.	TGTGCCAGCAGCTCATCCGGGACAGTGAACACCGGGGAGCTGTTTTTT	CASSSSGTVNTGELFF
.	TRBV6-6	13	TRBJ1-5	.	TGTGCCAGCAGCCACGAGGTGAGTCAGCCCCAGCATTTT	CASSHEVSQPQHF
.	TRBV18	14	TRBJ1-5	.	TGTGCCAGCTCACCGCCTGGGGGCAATCAGCCCCAGCATTTT	CASSPPGGNQPQHF
.	TRBV6-1	15	TRBJ2-1	.	TGTGCCAGCAGTGAAGGGGGGGCTACTTACAATGAGCAGTTCTTC	CASSEGGATYNEQFF
.	TRBV25-1	14	TRBJ2-1	.	TGTGCCAGCAGTCCGGGACTTCGCTACAATGAGCAGTTCTTC	CASSPGLRYNEQFF
TRBD1	TRBV5-1	15	TRBJ2-1	.	TGCGCCAGCAGCTCAGCGGGACAGGGTTTCCAGGAGCAGTTCTTC	CASSSAGQGFQEQFF
.	TRBV28	12	TRBJ1-1	.	TGTGCCAGCAGTTCGGTGAACACTGAAGCTTTCTTT	CASSSVNTEAFF
.	TRBV5-1	13	TRBJ2-2	.	TGCGCCAGCAGCTTGGGGGCCAGCGGGGAGCTGTTTTTT	CASSLGASGELFF
.	TRBV7-9	15	TRBJ1-4	.	TGTGCCAGCAGCAACAGGGCCCACAATAATGAAAAACTGTTTTTT	CASSNRAHNNEKLFF
TRBD1	TRBV27	16	TRBJ2-4	.	TGTGCCAGCAGTCCCTTATACAGGGGTACCAAAAACATTCAGTACTTC	CASSPLYRGTKNIQYF
.	TRBV29-1	13	TRBJ2-5	.	TGCAGCGTTGCACGGGACACCCAAGAGACCCAGTACTTC	CSVARDTQETQYF
.	TRBV18	16	TRBJ2-7	.	TGTGCCAGCTCACCACTTCCGGCAGGCGACGGGTACGAGCAGTACTTC	CASSPLPAGDGYEQYF
.	TRBV5-1	14	TRBJ2-3	.	TGCGCCAGCAGCTGGAGGAGGGGGGAAGATACGCAGTATTTT	CASSWRRGEDTQYF
TRBD2	TRBV10-1	15	TRBJ2-5	.	TGCGCCAGCAGTCCTCGACTAGCGGGGCGAGAGACCCAGTACTTC	CASSPRLAGRETQYF
TRBD2	TRBV6-1	14	TRBJ2-7	.	TGTGCCAGCAAAAGTAGCGGGGGAGGGTACGAGCAGTACTTC	CASKSSGGGYEQYF
.	TRBV7-9	13	TRBJ2-1	.	TGTGCCAGCAGTTCCGGGACCTACAATGAGCAGTTCTTC	CASSSGTYNEQFF
TRBD2	TRBV7-9	15	TRBJ2-7	once	TGTGCCAGCAGGCGTGCGGGAGGGACCCACTACGAGCAGTACTTC	CASRRAGGTHYEQYF
.	TRBV5-6	17	TRBJ2-1	.	TGTGCCAGCAGCTCCTTAGAGGACAGCCAGCCTTACAATGAGCAGTTCTTC	CASSSLEDSQPYNEQFF
TRBD2	TRBV4-1	17	TRBJ2-3	.	TGCGCCAGCAGCCAAGATCAGGCGGGAGGGCCGATGGATACGCAGTATTTT	CASSQDQAGGPMDTQYF
TRBD1	TRBV5-1	15	TRBJ2-7	.	TGCGCCAGCAGCTTGGAAGGGACAGGGGCTTACGAGCAGTACTTC	CASSLEGTGAYEQYF
TRBD2	TRBV30	21	TRBJ2-1	.	TGTGCCTGGAGGGCCCAAGGGGGAACTAGCGGGGGCTGGTTCTCCTACAATGAGCAGTTCTTC	CAWRAQGGTSGGWFSYNEQFF
.	TRBV11-2	14	TRBJ2-1	.	TGTGCCAGCAGCATGGACTACCCGTACAATGAGCAGTTCTTC	CASSMDYPYNEQFF
TRBD1	TRBV5-4	14	TRBJ1-4	.	TGTGCCAGCAGCTTCCGGGACAGTAATGAAAAACTGTTTTTT	CASSFRDSNEKLFF
.	TRBV6-1	13	TRBJ1-5	.	TGTGCCAGCAGTCCGCAGGGAGATCAGCCCCAGCATTTT	CASSPQGDQPQHF
.	TRBV28	15	TRBJ2-2	.	TGTGCCAGCATCCCAACCTGGGGGAACACCGGGGAGCTGTTTTTT	CASIPTWGNTGELFF
.	TRBV6-5	13	TRBJ1-5	.	TGTGCCAGCAGTTACGGCAGGGATCAGCCCCAGCATTTT	CASSYGRDQPQHF